The 13 T cell receptor beta chains reported below all come from one sample, sequenced in a study of CD8 T cells in Susac syndrome. Random hexamers primed reverse transcription of about 0.45 to 1 ug RNA. In TCRdb, the immunoSEQ multiplex PCR reads were re-called with MiXCR into one record per CDR3 protein. Of more than 150,000 distinct CDR3 sequences in the sample, about 95% were seen once. The sequencing sample was made of CD4+ T cells from PBMCs. All receptors come from a human donor with Susac syndrome.

The chain uses TRBV10-3 and TRBJ1-1; TRBD1 is a possible D gene (5 bases). V lost 6 bases to trimming and J lost 0 bases, with 11 bases between them. This CDR3 has 14 amino acids. Germline CDR1 and CDR2: ENHRY and SYGVKD. This chain's CDR3 is CAIRDRQLNTEAFF. The CDR3 region has the DNA TGTGCCATCAGAGACCGACAGCTGAACACTGAAGCTTTCTTT.

V usage is TRBV6-2 or TRBV6-3 and J usage is TRBJ2-1, with 8 bases fitting TRBD2. After removal of 4 bases from V and 9 bases from J, the junction contained 14 bases not matched to a gene. Germline-derived CDR1 and CDR2 are MNHEY and SVGEGT. The CDR3 loop spans 16 amino acids. The CDR3 here is CASSSWTGGGHREQFF. As DNA, the CDR3 is TGTGCCAGCAGTTCCTGGACTGGCGGGGGGCACCGTGAGCAGTTCTTC.

This clonotype was seen a handful of times. The V and J genes are TRBV7-2 and TRBJ2-5; 9 nucleotides line up with TRBD1. J gave up 4 bases and V 7 bases, and 7 bases lay outside the gene matches. The CDR3 is made up of 14 amino acids. CDR1 and CDR2 (germline): SGHTA, FQGNSA. In nucleotides, the CDR3 is TGTGCCAGCACCCAATACAGGGGGCGAGAGACCCAGTACTTC. Its protein is CASTQYRGRETQYF.

The rearrangement uses TRBV25-1 and TRBJ2-2; D gene uncertain. The length of the CDR3 is 13 residues. Germline-derived CDR1 and CDR2 are MGHDK and SYGVNS. The V end was cut by 5 bases, the J end by 3 bases, with 7 bases between. CDR3 residues: CASSLGYTGELFF. In nucleotides, the CDR3 is TGTGCCAGCAGTTTAGGGTACACCGGGGAGCTGTTTTTT.

The chain joins TRBV9 to TRBJ2-3; D might be TRBD2 (6 bases). The V end was cut by 0 bases, the J end by 2 bases, with 13 bases between. The CDR3 sequence is 16 residues long. CDR1 and CDR2 (germline): SGDLS, YYNGEE. The CDR3 reads CASSVVPLAITDTQYF. CDR3 sequence (DNA): TGTGCCAGCAGCGTAGTCCCTCTAGCGATCACAGATACGCAGTATTTT.

This clonotype was found once. The chain recombines TRBV20-1 with TRBJ2-2, with D perhaps TRBD2 (6 bases). V lost 3 bases, J lost 5 bases, and 19 bases lay in between. Germline V lookup: CDR1 DFQATT, CDR2 SNEGSKA (reference sequence). This CDR3 is built from 16 residues. In nucleotides, the CDR3 is TGCAGTGCTAGGCCCCCGGGACTTGTCGGGACCGGGGAGCTGTTTTTT. Translating it yields CSARPPGLVGTGELFF.

CDR3 nucleotides: TGTGCCAGCAGCGCGGACAGGGGACGTGGGGCCAACGTCCTGACTTTC. This encodes CASSADRGRGANVLTF. The chain employs TRBV7-9 and TRBJ2-6; 9 bases match TRBD1. V dropped 5 bases and J dropped 3; count of bases not matched to a gene: 5. CDR3 length: 16 residues. From germline, CDR1 is SEHNR and CDR2 FQNEAQ (reference sequence). Looking up the rest from reference TRBV7-9 and TRBJ2-6 gives the full variable domain: DTGVSQNPRHKITKRGQNVTFRCDPISEHNRLYWYRQTLGQGPEFLTYFQNEAQLEKSRLLSDRFSAERPKGSFSTLEIQRTEQGDSAMYLCASSADRGRGANVLTFGAGSRLTVL.

The rearrangement joins TRBV29-1 to TRBJ2-3; TRBD2 matches 9 bases. Germline trimming cut 7 bases from V and 2 bases from J; bases unmatched to any gene: 7. This CDR3 is built from 14 residues. The V gene's germline CDR1 is SQVTM and CDR2 ANQGSEA. The CDR3 here is CSAPGLAYTDTQYF. The CDR3 bases are TGCAGCGCCCCGGGACTAGCCTACACAGATACGCAGTATTTT.

This clonotype occurred once. This chain joins TRBV3-1 and TRBJ1-6; TRBD1 matches at 8 bases. Germline assignment: CDR1 LGHDT and CDR2 YNNKEL (reference sequence). This CDR3 contains 15 residues. With V trimmed by 1 base and J by 7 bases, 3 bases remained unmatched. The CDR3 DNA follows: TGTGCCAGCAGCCAAGCAGACAGGGGAAATTCACCCCTCCACTTT. Translating it yields CASSQADRGNSPLHF.

V usage is TRBV9 and J usage is TRBJ1-2, with a tentative D call TRBD1 (6 bases). Germline loops: CDR1 SGDLS, CDR2 YYNGEE. V was trimmed by 4 bases and J by 8 bases, leaving 9 bases between them. This CDR3 is built from 11 residues. The CDR3 reads CASSLTGGYTF. DNA for the CDR3: TGTGCCAGCAGCCTTACAGGGGGCTACACCTTC.

DNA of the CDR3: TGCAGTGCTAGAGACAGCCTTAGCAATCAGCCCCAGCATTTT. Its translation is CSARDSLSNQPQHF. V is TRBV20-1 and J is TRBJ1-5; D is unresolved. The CDR3 sequence is 14 residues long. The V gene lost 0 bases and the J gene lost 0 bases, with 6 bases spanning the gap. Germline V gene lookup returns CDR1 DFQATT and CDR2 SNEGSKA (reference sequence).

This chain connects TRBV4-2 to TRBJ1-2; a possible D gene is TRBD1 (5 bases). V lost 1 base, J lost 4 bases, and 7 bases lay in between. Germline loops: CDR1 LGHNA, CDR2 YNFKEQ. The CDR3 runs to 13 residues. CDR3 residues: CASSQAGIYGYTF. Here the CDR3 DNA reads TGTGCCAGCAGCCAAGCAGGGATCTATGGCTACACCTTC.

The chain recombines TRBV2 with TRBJ1-2; D gene unclear. This CDR3 comprises 14 residues. The V gene lost 1 base and the J gene lost 4 bases, with 10 bases spanning the gap. Germline V gene lookup returns CDR1 SNHLY and CDR2 FYNNEI. CDR3 coding DNA: TGTGCCAGCAGTGAAGTGGGATATGGCTATGGCTACACCTTC. Protein product: CASSEVGYGYGYTF.